What follows are 23 T cell receptor beta chains derived from one specimen sequenced in a study of beta chain features in type 1 diabetes. Points from the study as a whole: All four CD4+ subsets of Type 1 diabetes patients contained TCRB CDR3s that were moderately but significantly shorter.

Reverse transcription of all isolated RNA meant that expressed TCRB transcripts were sequenced. Measured with immunoSEQ multiplex PCR; TCRdb has only the in-frame clones, and not every one. The sample includes 160,000 or so clones, approximately 9.1% of them seen just once. No antigen has been identified for these receptors. The sample comprised central memory CD4+ T cells from blood. All receptors come from a woman aged 25 to 39 with type 1 diabetes.

CDR3 sequence reads: CASSSSGRVSGTDTQYF. The CDR3 nucleotides read TGTGCCAGCAGCAGTAGCGGGAGGGTTTCGGGGACAGATACGCAGTATTTT. The V gene is TRBV7-8, the J gene TRBJ2-3; the match to TRBD2 covers 11 bases. The germline V gene encodes CDR1 SGHVS and CDR2 FQNEAQ. The junction had 10 bases not matched to a gene; V was cut back by 5 bases and J by 3 bases. The CDR3 totals 17 residues.

The chain recombines TRBV7-2 with TRBJ2-1; no firm D call. The CDR3 has 14 residues. Germline V gene lookup returns CDR1 SGHTA and CDR2 FQGNSA. Trimming stripped 1 base from V and 0 bases from J, with 4 bases between. CDR3 nucleotide sequence: TGTGCCAGCAGCTTAGAGAGCTCCTACAATGAGCAGTTCTTC. Encoded protein: CASSLESSYNEQFF.

This clone was counted between two and nine times. The V gene is TRBV6-1, the J gene TRBJ1-1; D call uncertain. This CDR3 is built from 14 residues. Trimming took 4 bases from V and 7 from J, leaving 16 bases between them. The germline gives CDR1 MNHNS, CDR2 SASEGT. CDR3 loop: CASSVNQAAGEAFF. As DNA, the CDR3 is TGTGCCAGCAGTGTCAATCAGGCAGCCGGTGAAGCTTTCTTT.

The chain has TRBV28 and TRBJ1-5; 7 bases are shared with TRBD1. Germline V gene data show CDR1 as MDHEN and CDR2 as SYDVKM. The V and J ends lost 4 bases and 5 bases, in that order; junction bases with no gene match: 14. The CDR3 sequence is 17 residues long. For the CDR3, the DNA is TGTGCCAGCAGTTCTCAGGGGGAGGCAAGGAGGGATCAGCCCCAGCATTTT. Its protein is CASSSQGEARRDQPQHF. Looking up the rest from reference TRBV28 and TRBJ1-5 gives the full variable domain: DVKVTQSSRYLVKRTGEKVFLECVQDMDHENMFWYRQDPGLGLRLIYFSYDVKMKEKGDIPEGYSVSREKKERFSLILESASTNQTSMYLCASSSQGEARRDQPQHFGDGTRLSIL.

This clone was seen only a few times. This chain joins TRBV15 and TRBJ2-1; 12 nucleotides match TRBD2. Germline V gene data show CDR1 as LNHNV and CDR2 as YYDKDF (reference sequence). Trimming took 6 bases from V and 0 from J; bases not matched to a gene: 9. The CDR3 contains 18 residues. In DNA, the CDR3 is TGTGCCACCAGGACTAGCGGGAGTAAAGGGGACTCCTACAATGAGCAGTTCTTC. Its translation is CATRTSGSKGDSYNEQFF.

This sequence joins TRBV29-1 and TRBJ1-5, with unresolved D. V gave up 4 bases and J gave up 2 bases, with 12 bases separating them. Germline assignment: CDR1 SQVTM and CDR2 ANQGSEA. The CDR3 contains 14 residues. CDR3 residues: CSVGTGSGNQPQHF. The CDR3 DNA follows: TGCAGCGTTGGTACCGGGTCGGGCAATCAGCCCCAGCATTTT.

In this sample, this clone turned up a few times. The J gene is TRBJ2-2, the V gene TRBV9; TRBD2 might be the D (5 bases). The CDR3 has 17 amino acids. With 0 bases removed from V and 1 base from J, the gap between germline ends came to 13 bases. Per germline, CDR1 SGDLS and CDR2 YYNGEE. CDR3 amino acids: CASSVAKASLNTGELFF. CDR3 DNA: TGTGCCAGCAGCGTAGCTAAGGCTAGCTTGAACACCGGGGAGCTGTTTTTT.

This clone was picked up a small number of times. The V and J genes are TRBV10-3 and TRBJ2-7, with TRBD1 matching 7 bases. The germline CDR1 and CDR2 sequences are ENHRY and SYGVKD. The CDR3 covers 14 residues. V shed 7 bases and J 1 base; nucleotides not matched to a gene: 7. CDR3 region: CAITLGTDSYEQYF. CDR3 coding DNA: TGTGCCATCACTCTCGGGACAGATTCCTACGAGCAGTACTTC.

This clone showed up just a few times. Other DNA sequences within the sample encode an identical CDR3. The J gene is TRBJ1-5, the V gene TRBV7-9, with 8 bases that match TRBD1. The J segment lost 2 bases and the V segment lost 5 bases, leaving 2 bases of the junction unmatched. Germline V gene lookup returns CDR1 SEHNR and CDR2 FQNEAQ (reference sequence). The CDR3 covers 14 residues. CDR3 nucleotides: TGTGCCAGCAGCGCGACAGGGGGCAATCAGCCCCAGCATTTT. The encoded protein is CASSATGGNQPQHF.

This clone was observed a handful of times. The rearrangement uses TRBV20-1 and TRBJ1-1; no reliable D call. The CDR3 covers 11 residues. Between the trimmed V and J ends, which lost 3 bases and 11 bases, there was a span of 13 bases. CDR1 DFQATT and CDR2 SNEGSKA come from the germline V gene (reference sequence). The DNA of the CDR3 is TGCAGTGCTAGTATGAGGGAGGCTGCTTTCTTT. Its protein is CSASMREAAFF.

The chain couples TRBV18 to TRBJ2-3; 8 nucleotides line up with TRBD2. V trimming: 6 bases; J trimming: 4 bases; junction bases outside the gene matches: 9. The germline gives CDR1 KGHSH, CDR2 LQKENI. This CDR3 region has 15 residues. The CDR3 DNA is TGTGCCAGCTCCCCGGGGAGCGGGAGACCAGATACGCAGTATTTT. Encoded protein: CASSPGSGRPDTQYF.

The chain combines TRBV27 with TRBJ1-4; 10 nucleotides align to TRBD1. CDR3 length: 14 residues. The germline V gene has CDR1 MNHEY and CDR2 SMNVEV (reference sequence). V lost 1 base and J lost 8; bases outside the gene matches: 1. The CDR3 reads CASSLLGQGEKLFF. The CDR3 region has the DNA TGTGCCAGCAGTTTATTGGGACAGGGGGAAAAACTGTTTTTT.

V is TRBV30 and J is TRBJ2-7, with TRBD1 identical over 8 bases. CDR3 length equals 18 residues. The germline CDR1 and CDR2 sequences are GTSNPN and SVGIG (reference sequence). The trim removed 5 bases at V and 6 bases at J, leaving 24 bases unmatched. CDR3 residues: CAWDPRWDRSEEATEQYF. The DNA for the CDR3 is TGTGCCTGGGACCCTCGGTGGGACAGGTCAGAGGAGGCTACCGAGCAGTACTTC.

V and J are TRBV4-1 and TRBJ2-2; 7 bases are a match to TRBD1. Germline V lookup: CDR1 MGHRA, CDR2 YSYEKL. Unmatched junction bases numbered 4, after V lost 1 base and J lost 5 bases. The CDR3 runs to 15 residues. CDR3 in DNA: TGCGCCAGCAGCCAAGTCGACAGGGAGACCGGGGAGCTGTTTTTT. Translation gives CASSQVDRETGELFF.

The chain joins TRBV2 to TRBJ2-1; 9 positions match TRBD1. The CDR3 totals 15 residues. Trimming removed 4 bases from V and 4 bases from J; junction bases left unmatched: 5. Germline V gene data show CDR1 as SNHLY and CDR2 as FYNNEI. In DNA, the CDR3 is TGTGCCAGCAGTGTAGGGGACAGGGAATACAATGAGCAGTTCTTC. It codes for CASSVGDREYNEQFF.

The chain uses TRBV6-5 and TRBJ2-1; D possibly corresponds to TRBD2 (6 bases). The CDR3 length is 14 residues. The V end lost 8 bases, the J end lost 4 bases, and 15 bases lay between the germline ends. From germline, CDR1 is MNHEY and CDR2 SVGAGI. CDR3 DNA: TGTGCCAGCCGTCCTCTACTAGCATACAATGAGCAGTTCTTC. It codes for CASRPLLAYNEQFF.

This clone was recorded at least ten times. J is TRBJ1-5 and V is TRBV2; possible D gene TRBD1, 6 bases. V lost 2 bases, J lost 7 bases, and 12 bases lay in between. The CDR3 contains 14 residues. Germline V CDR1 and CDR2: SNHLY, FYNNEI. CDR3 amino acids: CASSERDTEQPQHF. The DNA for the CDR3 is TGTGCCAGCAGTGAACGGGACACCGAACAGCCCCAGCATTTT. Together with reference TRBV2 and TRBJ1-5, the CDR3 gives the full variable domain: EPEVTQTPSHQVTQMGQEVILRCVPISNHLYFYWYRQILGQKVEFLVSFYNNEISEKSEIFDDQFSVERPDGSNFTLKIRSTKLEDSAMYFCASSERDTEQPQHFGDGTRLSIL.

The chain uses TRBV5-1 and TRBJ1-5; 7 positions agree with TRBD1. Germline CDR1 SGHRS, CDR2 YFSETQ. CDR3 length: 15 amino acids. Trimming cost V 1 base and J 4 bases; bases outside gene matches: 5. CDR3 bases: TGCGCCAGCAGCTTGACGGGACAGCTAAATCAGCCCCAGCATTTT. Translated, it gives CASSLTGQLNQPQHF.

The chain carries TRBV28 and TRBJ2-5; TRBD1 is a possible D gene (7 bases). Per germline, CDR1 MDHEN and CDR2 SYDVKM. The CDR3 extends over 16 amino acids. Trimming cost V 3 bases and J 4 bases, with 18 bases left between them. Here the CDR3 DNA reads TGTGCCAGCAGTTTCCCGGGCGGAGGGGGCGGAGAGACCCAGTACTTC. Its translation: CASSFPGGGGGETQYF.

The table lists this clone with many counts. The CDR3 nucleotides are TGTGCCAGCAGTTATGGCACAGGGGCCAATGAGCAGTTCTTC. Its protein product is CASSYGTGANEQFF. V and J are TRBV6-5 and TRBJ2-1; 7 positions match TRBD1. CDR3 length: 14 amino acids. Trimming took 3 bases from V and 6 from J; bases not matched to a gene: 5. Germline V gene data show CDR1 as MNHEY and CDR2 as SVGAGI.

This clone was recorded a few times. This rearrangement joins TRBV5-1 to TRBJ2-7; 7 nucleotides line up with TRBD2. Looked up from germline, CDR1 is SGHRS and CDR2 is YFSETQ. Trimming removed 6 bases from V and 3 bases from J; junction bases left unmatched: 9. The CDR3 spans 14 residues. The CDR3 nucleotides read TGCGCCAGCAAGGCTTCTAGCGGTGGCTACGAGCAGTACTTC. Translating gives CASKASSGGYEQYF.

This clone was observed a handful of times. The gene calls are TRBV5-1 and TRBJ1-1; 8 bases are a match to TRBD1. The length of the CDR3 is 15 residues. Looked up from germline, CDR1 is SGHRS and CDR2 is YFSETQ. With V trimmed by 2 bases and J by 1 base, 4 bases remained unmatched. The CDR3 coding sequence is TGCGCCAGCAGCTTAACCGGGACAGGGAACACTGAAGCTTTCTTT. This gives the protein CASSLTGTGNTEAFF. Full variable domain (rest looked up from reference TRBV5-1 and TRBJ1-1): KAGVTQTPRYLIKTRGQQVTLSCSPISGHRSVSWYQQTPGQGLQFLFEYFSETQRNKGNFPGRFSGRQFSNSRSEMNVSTLELGDSALYLCASSLTGTGNTEAFFGQGTRLTVV.

The V and J genes are TRBV29-1 and TRBJ2-3; D is unclear. The V end was cut by 3 bases, the J end by 0 bases, with 4 bases between. There are 12 residues in the CDR3. Germline values: CDR1 SQVTM, CDR2 ANQGSEA. CDR3 in amino acids: CSVESSTDTQYF. The CDR3 nucleotides are TGCAGCGTTGAGTCTAGCACAGATACGCAGTATTTT.